This TCR beta chain derives from a study of blood T cell repertoires in COVID-19. TCRdb keeps only in-frame clones here, not all; method: immunoSEQ multiplex PCR. The table records roughly 81,000 clones, approximately 91% of them present only once. Trimming took 6 bases from V and 3 from J, leaving 11 bases between them. Looked up from germline, CDR1 is MNHEY and CDR2 is SVGAGI. The CDR3 contains 13 residues. This chain joins TRBV6-5 and TRBJ1-2; D possibly corresponds to TRBD1 (6 bases). The origin of this receptor is a man in his 70s with active or convalescent COVID-19. Sequencing used peripheral blood. CDR3 sequence reads: CASRSGTHYGYTF. In DNA, the CDR3 is TGTGCCAGCAGATCCGGGACACACTATGGCTACACCTTC.